A selection of T cell receptor beta chains follows, all from one sample in a study of blood T cell repertoires in COVID-19. TCRdb's copy holds only in-frame clones and misses some; the assay was immunoSEQ multiplex PCR. The sample contains about 220,000 clones, 80% to 90% of which appear only once. Sequenced sample: peripheral blood. All receptors derive from a man aged 45-60 years with active or convalescent COVID-19. CDR3s include the opening cysteine and the closing phenylalanine or tryptophan. The order of the fields is V gene, clone size, D gene, J gene, CDR3 DNA, CDR3 protein. D genes are given only for firm matches. The size field is filled for only some rows; it gives once, few, many or a size class.

TRBV6-5,-,-,TRBJ1-2,TGTGCCAGCAGTTCTTCCGGGACTCGCACCTTC,CASSSSGTRTF
TRBV6-1,once,TRBD1,TRBJ1-5,TGTGCCAGCAGTCAAGCGGGACAGGGGGGCAATCAGCCCCAGCATTTT,CASSQAGQGGNQPQHF
TRBV29-1,-,-,TRBJ1-1,TGCAGCGTTGACGAACAGAACACTGAAGCTTTCTTT,CSVDEQNTEAFF
TRBV28,-,-,TRBJ2-1,TGTGCCAGCAGTTTATCCGGGATTAGGGGGGGGACGTTATACAATGAGCAGTTCTTC,CASSLSGIRGGTLYNEQFF
TRBV19,-,TRBD1,TRBJ1-2,TGTGCCAGCAGGCCAGGGGGCGGCTATGGCTACACCTTC,CASRPGGGYGYTF
TRBV28,-,-,TRBJ1-3,TGTGCCAGCAGTTTGGCGAGGAGCTCTGGAAACACCATATATTTT,CASSLARSSGNTIYF
TRBV27,-,TRBD2,TRBJ2-1,TGTGCCAGGCCCGGGACTAGCGTCTACAATGAGCAGTTCTTC,CARPGTSVYNEQFF
TRBV27,-,-,TRBJ2-1,TGTGCCAGCAGTTTAACAGGGAGCAATGAGCAGTTCTTC,CASSLTGSNEQFF
TRBV10-3,-,-,TRBJ1-1,TGTGCCATCAGTACGACACAAATGAACACTGAAGCTTTCTTT,CAISTTQMNTEAFF
TRBV5-6,-,-,TRBJ2-7,TGTGCCAGCAGCTTCCAACAGGGCCTGCCGCTCGAGCAGTACTTC,CASSFQQGLPLEQYF
TRBV19,-,-,TRBJ2-1,TGTGCCAGTAGTATAACGGGGTACAATGAGCAGTTCTTC,CASSITGYNEQFF
TRBV6-5,-,-,TRBJ1-1,TGTGCCAGCAGGAGCTGGGGGGGGGTCACTGAAGCTTTCTTT,CASRSWGGVTEAFF
TRBV27,-,TRBD2,TRBJ2-3,TGTGCCAGCAGTCTGCGTAGCGGGGGGGCGGCGGATACGCAGTATTTT,CASSLRSGGAADTQYF
TRBV7-2,-,-,TRBJ2-5,TGTGCCAGCAGCTTTAGACAGACCCAAGAGACCCAGTACTTC,CASSFRQTQETQYF